The 23 T cell receptor beta chains reported below all come from one sample, sequenced in a study of cytomegalovirus exposure and HLA in healthy donors. With 60 Vbeta and 13 Jbeta primers, the PCR was carried out. Here immunoSEQ multiplex PCR was the method, and the copy in TCRdb shows in-frame clones only, minus some. The sample lists about 120,000 clones; 15% were seen once. Sequenced material: PBMCs. These TCRs come from a woman between 18 and 29 years old in good health and CMV-seronegative.

This chain uses TRBV19 with TRBJ2-4, with 8 bases fitting TRBD1. CDR3 length: 18 amino acids. Unmatched junction bases numbered 14, after V lost 4 bases and J lost 3 bases. CDR1 LNHDA and CDR2 SQIVND come from the germline V gene (reference sequence). The CDR3 region is CASSNNLQGALGKNIQYF. CDR3 DNA: TGTGCCAGTAGTAACAACCTCCAGGGGGCGCTGGGCAAAAACATTCAGTACTTC.

The chain has TRBV21-1 and TRBJ2-1; the DNA was not compared with TRBD2, the D call given in the table. TRBV21-1 is reported as a pseudogene. The CDR3 runs 17 residues. The CDR3 nucleotides are TGTGCCAGCAGCAACCCTCGGGCGGGAGGGCTTGCTTATGAGCAGTTCTTC. This translates into CASSNPRAGGLAYEQFF.

This clone was seen only a few times. This chain connects TRBV13 to TRBJ2-7; D perhaps matches TRBD2 (5 bases). Germline CDR1 and CDR2: PRHDT and FYEKMQ (reference sequence). V was shortened by 8 bases and J by 1 base, with 15 bases between the two germline ends. The CDR3 consists of 14 residues. The CDR3 DNA follows: TGTGCCAGCTTAGGAGGACCCTTTTCCTACGAGCAGTACTTC. It codes for CASLGGPFSYEQYF.

The V call is TRBV28, the J call TRBJ1-2; 7 positions match TRBD1. CDR3 length: 15 residues. Germline trimming cut 6 bases from V and 0 bases from J; bases unmatched to any gene: 7. Germline-derived CDR1 and CDR2 are MDHEN and SYDVKM. Here the CDR3 reads CASRESQGTNYGYTF. The CDR3 DNA reads as TGTGCCAGCAGGGAGTCACAGGGGACTAACTATGGCTACACCTTC.

The chain is built from TRBV6-1 and TRBJ2-7; 8 bases align to TRBD1. Trimming at V came to 5 bases and at J to 3 bases, leaving 3 bases not matched to a gene. This CDR3 has 13 amino acids. Germline loops: CDR1 MNHNS, CDR2 SASEGT. CDR3 nucleotide sequence: TGTGCCAGCAGTTCAGACAGGGGCTACGAGCAGTACTTC. This sequence encodes CASSSDRGYEQYF.

This clone occurred a few times. J is TRBJ2-7 and V is TRBV11-3, with D possibly being TRBD1 (5 bases). Germline CDR1 SGHNT, CDR2 YENEEA. V was cut by 2 bases and J by 2 bases, with 7 bases left in between. The CDR3 has 13 residues. The CDR3 bases are TGTGCCAGCAGCTTAACCAGGGCCTACGAGCAGTACTTC. Its protein is CASSLTRAYEQYF.

The CDR3 reads CASSVATRGFGANVLTF. Written as DNA, the CDR3 is TGTGCCAGCAGCGTAGCTACTCGGGGTTTTGGGGCCAACGTCCTGACTTTC. The chain links TRBV9 to TRBJ2-6; D is possibly TRBD2 (5 bases). V lost 0 bases to trimming and J lost 3 bases, with 13 bases between them. The CDR3 runs 17 residues. Germline CDR1 SGDLS, CDR2 YYNGEE. Full variable domain (outside the CDR3, taken from reference TRBV9 and TRBJ2-6): DSGVTQTPKHLITATGQRVTLRCSPRSGDLSVYWYQQSLDQGLQFLIQYYNGEERAKGNILERFSAQQFPDLHSELNLSSLELGDSALYFCASSVATRGFGANVLTFGAGSRLTVL.

The table lists this clone with a few counts. V is TRBV29-1 and J is TRBJ1-4; D may be TRBD1 (5 bases). CDR1 and CDR2 from the germline V gene are SQVTM and ANQGSEA. Trimming removed 4 bases at V and 5 bases at J, with 14 bases between. CDR3 length: 14 residues. The CDR3 reads CSVAGGGWNEKLFF. The CDR3 DNA reads TGCAGCGTTGCCGGGGGTGGGTGGAATGAAAAACTGTTTTTT.

In its sample, this clone was seen a few times. V gene TRBV7-2 combines with J gene TRBJ1-1; D is unresolved. CDR3 length: 15 amino acids. Germline CDR1 and CDR2: SGHTA and FQGNSA. The ends were cut back, 5 bases at V and 1 base at J, with 14 bases in the middle. In DNA form, the CDR3 reads TGTGCCAGCAGCCGGGAAAATGTTAGGAACACTGAAGCTTTCTTT. Translation: CASSRENVRNTEAFF. Variable domain in full (rest from reference TRBV7-2 and TRBJ1-1): GAGVSQSPSNKVTEKGKDVELRCDPISGHTALYWYRQSLGQGLEFLIYFQGNSAPDKSGLPSDRFSAERTGGSVSTLTIQRTQQEDSAVYLCASSRENVRNTEAFFGQGTRLTVV.

This clone was found a few times. The V and J genes are TRBV7-9 and TRBJ1-3; 9 nucleotides agree with TRBD1. The germline gives CDR1 SEHNR, CDR2 FQNEAQ (reference sequence). CDR3 length: 16 amino acids. Germline trimming cut 0 bases from V and 1 base from J; bases unmatched to any gene: 1. CDR3 loop: CASSLAGTGSGNTIYF. The CDR3 DNA reads TGTGCCAGCAGCTTAGCAGGGACAGGGTCTGGAAACACCATATATTTT. The whole variable domain, filled in from reference TRBV7-9 and TRBJ1-3, reads DTGVSQNPRHKITKRGQNVTFRCDPISEHNRLYWYRQTLGQGPEFLTYFQNEAQLEKSRLLSDRFSAERPKGSFSTLEIQRTEQGDSAMYLCASSLAGTGSGNTIYFGEGSWLTVV.

This chain links TRBV19 with TRBJ1-5; D gene ambiguous. V lost 7 bases to trimming and J lost 0 bases, with 13 bases between them. In germline, CDR1 is LNHDA, CDR2 SQIVND (reference sequence). The CDR3 has 15 amino acids. The CDR3 nucleotides read TGTGCCAGTACAGGAGGGCAGAATAGCAATCAGCCCCAGCATTTT. Translated, it gives CASTGGQNSNQPQHF.

As regards this clone: Because the CDR3 is missing its conserved closing phenylalanine or tryptophan, this is likely a read error. V gene TRBV28 combines with J gene TRBJ1-4; weak D call: TRBD1 (5 bases). Germline assignment: CDR1 MDHEN and CDR2 SYDVKM. With 7 bases removed from V and 7 bases from J, the gap between germline ends came to 16 bases. The CDR3 consists of 14 residues. This CDR3 reads CASTPSGGAEKLFV. The CDR3 region has the DNA TGTGCCAGCACCCCCAGCGGAGGGGCTGAAAAACTGTTTGTT.

This clone came up a few times. This rearrangement joins TRBV27 to TRBJ2-1; 10 positions match TRBD2. Unmatched junction bases numbered 2, after V lost 4 bases and J lost 2 bases. There are 15 residues in the CDR3. Germline values: CDR1 MNHEY, CDR2 SMNVEV (reference sequence). CDR3 region: CASSSSGGAYNEQFF. The CDR3 DNA reads TGTGCCAGCAGTTCTAGCGGGGGAGCCTACAATGAGCAGTTCTTC.

The V call is TRBV7-6, the J call TRBJ2-3; D perhaps matches TRBD1 (6 bases). Trimming left V 5 bases short and J 2 bases short, with 17 bases between. The germline V gene encodes CDR1 SGHVS and CDR2 FNYEAQ. The CDR3 sequence is 16 residues long. The CDR3 reads CASSPRGGTSTDTQYF. The CDR3 nucleotides read TGTGCCAGCAGCCCCAGAGGGGGAACGTCCACAGATACGCAGTATTTT.

The DNA for the CDR3 is TGTGCCAGCAGTTTAGGGGGCAGCCCCCTGCCCCAGCATTTT. It yields the protein CASSLGGSPLPQHF. The V call is TRBV28, the J call TRBJ1-5, with D possibly TRBD1 on 6 matching bases. Trimming took off 2 bases at V and 9 bases at J, with 14 bases between the two ends. The CDR3 has 14 residues. Germline loops: CDR1 MDHEN, CDR2 SYDVKM.

This clone appeared a few times. The gene calls are TRBV9 and TRBJ2-2; 13 bases are shared with TRBD2. The CDR3 contains 17 residues. Trimming at V came to 6 bases and at J to 4 bases, leaving 9 bases not matched to a gene. CDR1 and CDR2 from the germline V gene are SGDLS and YYNGEE. The CDR3 sequence is CASNTGTSGAGTGELFF. The CDR3 nucleotides read TGTGCCAGCAATACCGGGACTAGCGGGGCGGGCACCGGGGAGCTGTTTTTT. Variable domain in full (rest from reference TRBV9 and TRBJ2-2): DSGVTQTPKHLITATGQRVTLRCSPRSGDLSVYWYQQSLDQGLQFLIQYYNGEERAKGNILERFSAQQFPDLHSELNLSSLELGDSALYFCASNTGTSGAGTGELFFGEGSRLTVL.

This clone was seen more than once but under ten times. The CDR3 here is CASSELAGSGEQFF. DNA for the CDR3: TGTGCCAGTAGTGAACTAGCGGGGTCAGGTGAGCAGTTCTTC. The V and J genes are TRBV19 and TRBJ2-1; 10 nucleotides match TRBD2. J gave up 9 bases and V 5 bases, and 7 bases lay outside the gene matches. This CDR3 is built from 14 residues. CDR1 and CDR2 from the germline V gene are LNHDA and SQIVND (reference sequence).

The table lists this clone with a few counts. The chain employs TRBV14 and TRBJ2-7; possible D gene TRBD2, 6 bases. The V end lost 4 bases, the J end lost 5 bases, and 15 bases lay between the germline ends. The CDR3 spans 14 residues. Germline loops: CDR1 SGHDN, CDR2 FVKESK. In nucleotides, the CDR3 is TGTGCCAGCAGCCTGAGACTAGGGCAAAACGAGCAGTACTTC. It is translated as CASSLRLGQNEQYF.

This clone was picked up a small number of times. This rearrangement joins TRBV19 to TRBJ1-5; no reliable D call. There are 13 residues in the CDR3. V was pared by 3 bases and J by 5 bases, with 8 bases between. Per the germline V gene, CDR1 is LNHDA and CDR2 is SQIVND (reference sequence). This CDR3 is CASSIWEDQPQHF. DNA of the CDR3: TGTGCCAGTAGTATCTGGGAGGATCAGCCCCAGCATTTT.

This clone showed up just a few times. J is TRBJ1-1 and V is TRBV29-1, with D perhaps matching TRBD1 (6 bases). This CDR3 comprises 13 residues. Germline-derived CDR1 and CDR2 are SQVTM and ANQGSEA. Between the trimmed V and J ends, which lost 6 bases and 0 bases, there was a span of 11 bases. The CDR3 sequence is CSVTGQMNTEAFF. The CDR3 DNA reads as TGCAGCGTGACAGGTCAGATGAACACTGAAGCTTTCTTT.

The rearrangement links TRBV6-4 to TRBJ2-1; D is ambiguous. The germline V and J ends were trimmed by 3 bases and 8 bases, with 14 bases remaining between them. Germline V gene sequence: CDR1 MRHNA, CDR2 SNTAGT. This CDR3 contains 14 residues. The CDR3 region has the DNA TGTGCCAGCAGTGATTCCCGCACTCAACATGAGCAGTTCTTC. It encodes CASSDSRTQHEQFF.

This clone was observed a few times. V gene TRBV4-1 combines with J gene TRBJ1-6; 7 nucleotides line up with TRBD1. The V and J ends lost 3 bases and 5 bases, in that order; junction bases with no gene match: 1. The CDR3 runs to 14 residues. Germline CDR1 MGHRA, CDR2 YSYEKL. The CDR3 DNA reads TGCGCCAGCAGCCATACAGGGGATAATTCACCCCTCCACTTT. Its protein is CASSHTGDNSPLHF.

This clone has just a few counts. This chain uses TRBV6-5 with TRBJ2-7; a weak D match, TRBD2 (7 bases). The length of the CDR3 is 14 residues. Trimming left V 6 bases short and J 5 bases short, with 17 bases between. Germline V CDR1 and CDR2: MNHEY, SVGAGI. The CDR3 DNA reads as TGTGCCAGCAGAGGGGGGGACAACATGAACGAGCAGTACTTC. It codes for CASRGGDNMNEQYF.